The T cell receptor (beta chain) described here comes from a study of cytomegalovirus exposure and HLA in healthy donors. Study-wide findings and caveats: HLA alleles were associated with some 17,000 TCR beta sequences in a later analysis at 0.05 false discovery rate.

Germline-derived CDR1 and CDR2 are SNHLY and FYNNEI. The CDR3 totals 11 residues. V was shortened by 6 bases and J by 2 bases, with 5 bases between the two germline ends. Primers included in the PCR were 60 Vbeta and 13 Jbeta primers. How the authors handled the data: It was a later analysis that counted 75 million to 90 million unique TCR beta chains, of which about 10 million were shared. Assay used: immunoSEQ multiplex PCR; TCRdb lists only in-frame clones, some missing. V and J calls plus clone size are reproduced from that table; the DNA served to infer D and trimming. The sample lists about 130,000 clones; roughly two thirds were seen once. About this clone itself: Its antigen remains unidentified.

This chain joins TRBV2 and TRBJ2-7, with unresolved D. The sample was PBMCs. The TCR sequence derives from a man younger than 40 in good health and CMV-seropositive. CDR3 sequence (DNA): TGTGCCAGCAGGGAGACCTACGAGCAGTACTTC. Its translation is CASRETYEQYF.